The 20 T cell receptor beta chains below all came from one sample that was sequenced in a study of T cell responses to AZD1222 COVID-19 vaccine. Using immunoSEQ multiplex PCR, the repertoire was profiled, and TCRdb retains in-frame clones only, with some absent. This sample has 95,000 to 150,000 clones, with 80% to 90% found just once. Sequencing used peripheral blood, obtained on day 0 of AZD1222 vaccination. The receptors were gathered from an adult in good health.

This clone has a handful of counts. V and J are TRBV2 and TRBJ2-3; D gene unclear. Germline CDR1 reads SNHLY; CDR2 reads FYNNEI. The V gene lost 1 base and the J gene lost 5 bases, with 10 bases spanning the gap. This CDR3 contains 14 residues. The CDR3 DNA is TGTGCCAGCAGTGAAGTTGGCTTCAGAGATACGCAGTATTTT. Protein sequence: CASSEVGFRDTQYF.

This sequence joins TRBV25-1 and TRBJ1-4, with D possibly matching TRBD1 (6 bases). V lost 6 bases to trimming and J lost 3 bases, with 14 bases between them. CDR1 and CDR2 from the germline V gene are MGHDK and SYGVNS. This CDR3 contains 15 residues. DNA of the CDR3: TGTGCCAGCAGAGCCCGGGGGGCCCCTAATGAAAAACTGTTTTTT. This encodes CASRARGAPNEKLFF.

The chain has TRBV4-2 and TRBJ1-2; possibly TRBD1 for D (5 bases). The CDR3 runs 13 residues. V lost 0 bases, J lost 7 bases, and 9 bases lay in between. In germline, CDR1 is LGHNA, CDR2 YNFKEQ. CDR3 protein: CASSQDSGIGYTF. The CDR3 DNA reads as TGTGCCAGCAGCCAAGATTCAGGGATTGGCTACACCTTC.

The J gene is TRBJ1-4, the V gene TRBV7-2; a possible D gene is TRBD1 (5 bases). V lost 1 base to trimming and J lost 7 bases, with 13 bases between them. CDR3 size: 15 residues. CDR1 and CDR2 from the germline V gene are SGHTA and FQGNSA. This CDR3 reads CASSLGVGGSEKLFF. The CDR3 nucleotides read TGTGCCAGCAGCTTAGGGGTCGGGGGAAGTGAAAAACTGTTTTTT.

Here the CDR3 reads CASSRRQGSTGELFF. In DNA form, the CDR3 reads TGTGCCAGCTCACGACGCCAAGGGTCCACCGGGGAGCTGTTTTTT. The chain has TRBV18 and TRBJ2-2; D not certain. The CDR3 has 15 amino acids. The V gene lost 4 bases and the J gene lost 4 bases, with 13 bases spanning the gap. Germline V CDR1 and CDR2: KGHSH, LQKENI.

This clone was found once. The chain joins TRBV4-3 to TRBJ2-7; possibly TRBD2 for D (7 bases). V was trimmed by 0 bases and J by 2 bases, leaving 14 bases between them. CDR3 length: 16 residues. Germline assignment: CDR1 LGHNA and CDR2 YSLEER. CDR3 region: CASSQEWGLAAYEQYF. The CDR3 coding sequence is TGCGCCAGCAGCCAAGAATGGGGGCTAGCGGCCTACGAGCAGTACTTC.

The rearrangement joins TRBV4-1 to TRBJ1-4; D may be TRBD1 (5 bases). V shed 5 bases and J shed 5 bases, with 18 bases lying between them. Germline lookup yields CDR1 MGHRA and CDR2 YSYEKL. CDR3 length: 16 amino acids. CDR3 amino acids: CASSLMFGTGNEKLFF. Written as DNA, the CDR3 is TGCGCCAGCAGCTTAATGTTCGGGACGGGAAATGAAAAACTGTTTTTT.

CDR3 in DNA: TGTGCCAGCAGCCCCTCGGCGGGGACACTGAATACGCAGTATTTT. It is translated as CASSPSAGTLNTQYF. The rearrangement joins TRBV7-9 to TRBJ2-3; the D call may be TRBD1 or TRBD2 (6 bases each). The CDR3 covers 15 residues. CDR1 is SEHNR, CDR2 FQNEAQ, per germline (reference sequence). V was pared by 5 bases and J by 7 bases, with 19 bases between.

The V call is TRBV7-2, the J call TRBJ2-7; D unresolved. The germline CDR1 and CDR2 sequences are SGHTA and FQGNSA. Trimming stripped 1 base from V and 4 bases from J, with 11 bases between. CDR3 length: 14 amino acids. This CDR3 is CASSLGQREYEQYF. DNA of the CDR3: TGTGCCAGCAGCTTAGGGCAGAGAGAGTACGAGCAGTACTTC.

The V call is TRBV20-1, the J call TRBJ2-2, with 10 bases that match TRBD2. The CDR3 has 16 residues. Germline CDR1 and CDR2: DFQATT and SNEGSKA (reference sequence). Trimming removed 3 bases from V and 3 bases from J; junction bases left unmatched: 7. DNA of the CDR3: TGCAGTGCTAGTGATAGCGGGAGGACTTACACCGGGGAGCTGTTTTTT. This translates into CSASDSGRTYTGELFF.

This rearrangement joins TRBV9 to TRBJ1-5; possible D gene TRBD1, 5 bases. The CDR3 consists of 15 residues. Trimming removed 0 bases at V and 4 bases at J, with 11 bases between. Germline lookup yields CDR1 SGDLS and CDR2 YYNGEE. The CDR3 nucleotides are TGTGCCAGCAGCGTAGACGGGGCGAAGAATCAGCCCCAGCATTTT. It translates to CASSVDGAKNQPQHF.

The chain couples TRBV4-3 to TRBJ2-2; D gene unclear. Trimming cost V 0 bases and J 3 bases, with 29 bases left between them. Germline V gives CDR1 LGHNA, CDR2 YSLEER. The CDR3 has 22 amino acids. CDR3: CASSQDFPMGSGSQGDTGELFF. The CDR3 region has the DNA TGCGCCAGCAGCCAAGATTTCCCAATGGGCTCCGGGTCTCAAGGCGACACCGGGGAGCTGTTTTTT.

The CDR3 loop reads CASSVVRGDRRYF. CDR3 coding DNA: TGCGCCAGCAGCGTGGTACGGGGGGATCGGCGGTACTTC. The chain combines TRBV4-3 with TRBJ2-4, with TRBD2 matching 7 bases. The junction had 13 bases not matched to a gene; V was cut back by 5 bases and J by 15 bases. Germline V lookup: CDR1 LGHNA, CDR2 YSLEER. The CDR3 runs to 13 residues.

The V gene is TRBV30, the J gene TRBJ2-1; 9 bases fit TRBD1. CDR3 length: 19 residues. V trimming: 3 bases; J trimming: 0 bases; junction bases outside the gene matches: 15. CDR1 and CDR2 (germline): GTSNPN, SVGIG (reference sequence). The CDR3 protein is CAWSHFGQGLGSSYNEQFF. For the CDR3, the DNA is TGTGCCTGGAGCCATTTCGGACAGGGGCTCGGAAGCTCCTACAATGAGCAGTTCTTC.

This clone was detected only once. The V gene is TRBV4-3, the J gene TRBJ1-1, with D possibly being TRBD1 (6 bases). The CDR3 has 14 amino acids. Trimming left V 8 bases short and J 4 bases short, with 17 bases between. Germline V gene sequence: CDR1 LGHNA, CDR2 YSLEER. CDR3 coding DNA: TGCGCCAGCGGACAGCTGGGAGGGATCACTGAAGCTTTCTTT. It yields the protein CASGQLGGITEAFF.

The rearrangement joins TRBV28 to TRBJ2-7; D not resolved. V was pared by 3 bases and J by 2 bases, with 17 bases between. Germline loops: CDR1 MDHEN, CDR2 SYDVKM. The CDR3 contains 16 residues. The CDR3 here is CASSFRLGRAPYEQYF. CDR3 nucleotide sequence: TGTGCCAGCAGTTTCCGTCTGGGAAGGGCCCCCTACGAGCAGTACTTC.

J is TRBJ1-6 and V is TRBV19; D gene unclear. The CDR3 spans 17 residues. V was clipped by 6 bases and J by 10 bases, with 25 bases between them. CDR1 LNHDA and CDR2 SQIVND come from the germline V gene (reference sequence). The CDR3 protein is CASSLPARSSLDSPLHF. CDR3 nucleotide sequence: TGTGCCAGTAGCCTCCCGGCTAGAAGCTCTTTGGACTCACCCCTCCACTTT. The whole variable domain, filled in from reference TRBV19 and TRBJ1-6, reads DGGITQSPKYLFRKEGQNVTLSCEQNLNHDAMYWYRQDPGQGLRLIYYSQIVNDFQKGDIAEGYSVSREKKESFPLTVTSAQKNPTAFYLCASSLPARSSLDSPLHFGNGTRLTVT.

The rearrangement links TRBV30 to TRBJ2-1; weak D call: TRBD1 (5 bases). CDR3 length equals 14 residues. The V and J ends lost 4 bases and 6 bases respectively, with 16 bases between them. In germline, CDR1 is GTSNPN, CDR2 SVGIG (reference sequence). This CDR3 reads CAWKGQGVGNEQFF. CDR3 in DNA: TGTGCCTGGAAGGGGCAGGGCGTAGGCAATGAGCAGTTCTTC.

The chain joins TRBV6-2 or TRBV6-3 to TRBJ1-1; no clear D gene. The CDR3 totals 13 residues. Germline assignment: CDR1 MNHEY and CDR2 SVGEGT. V gave up 5 bases and J gave up 0 bases, with 7 bases separating them. CDR3 DNA: TGTGCCAGCAGTGCCCAAGTGAACACTGAAGCTTTCTTT. Its protein is CASSAQVNTEAFF.

The J gene is TRBJ2-7, the V gene TRBV10-3; possible D gene TRBD2, 5 bases. The germline V gene has CDR1 ENHRY and CDR2 SYGVKD. The CDR3 runs 15 residues. V was pared by 4 bases and J by 0 bases, with 13 bases between. DNA of the CDR3: TGTGCCATCAGTGTAGGACGGGGAAGCTCCTACGAGCAGTACTTC. Translated, it gives CAISVGRGSSYEQYF.